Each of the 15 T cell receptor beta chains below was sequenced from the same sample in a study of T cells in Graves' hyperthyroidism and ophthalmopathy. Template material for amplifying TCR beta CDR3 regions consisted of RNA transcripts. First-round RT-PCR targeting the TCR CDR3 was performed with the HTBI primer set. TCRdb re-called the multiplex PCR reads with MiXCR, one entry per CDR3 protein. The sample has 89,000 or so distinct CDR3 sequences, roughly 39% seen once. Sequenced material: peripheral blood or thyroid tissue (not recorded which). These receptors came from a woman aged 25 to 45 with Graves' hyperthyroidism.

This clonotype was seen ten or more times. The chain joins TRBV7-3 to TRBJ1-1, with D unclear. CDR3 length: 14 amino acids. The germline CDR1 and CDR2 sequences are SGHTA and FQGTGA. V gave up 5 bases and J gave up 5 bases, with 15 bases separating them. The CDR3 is CASSPNPGLTEAFF. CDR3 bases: TGTGCCAGCAGCCCAAACCCAGGTTTAACTGAAGCTTTCTTT.

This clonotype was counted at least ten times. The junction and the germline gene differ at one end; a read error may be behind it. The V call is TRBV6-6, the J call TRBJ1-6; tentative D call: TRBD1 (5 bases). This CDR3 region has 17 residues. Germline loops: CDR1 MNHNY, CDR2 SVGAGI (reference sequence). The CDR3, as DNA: TGTGCCAGCAGCTACTTGGGCGGGGCCCGACAGAATTCACCCCTCCACTTT. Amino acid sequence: CASSYLGGARQNSPLHF.

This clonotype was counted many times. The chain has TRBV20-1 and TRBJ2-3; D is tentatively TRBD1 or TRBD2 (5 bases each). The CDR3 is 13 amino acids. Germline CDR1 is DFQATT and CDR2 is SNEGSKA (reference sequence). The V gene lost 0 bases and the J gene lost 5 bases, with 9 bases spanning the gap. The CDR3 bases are TGCAGTGCTAGAGATCAGGGAGTAGATACGCAGTATTTT. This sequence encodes CSARDQGVDTQYF.

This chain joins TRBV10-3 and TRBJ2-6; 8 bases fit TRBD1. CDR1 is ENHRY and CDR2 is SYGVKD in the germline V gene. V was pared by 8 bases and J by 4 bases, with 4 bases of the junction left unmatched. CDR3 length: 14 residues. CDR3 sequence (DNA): TGTGCCATCGGACAGGGTTCGGGGGCCAACGTCCTGACTTTC. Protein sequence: CAIGQGSGANVLTF.

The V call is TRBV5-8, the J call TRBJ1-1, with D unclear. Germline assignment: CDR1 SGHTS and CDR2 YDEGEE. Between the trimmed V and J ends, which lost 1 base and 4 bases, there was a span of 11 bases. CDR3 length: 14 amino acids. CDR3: CASSLRGLGTEAFF. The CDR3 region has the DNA TGTGCCAGCAGCTTGCGAGGTTTGGGCACTGAAGCTTTCTTT.

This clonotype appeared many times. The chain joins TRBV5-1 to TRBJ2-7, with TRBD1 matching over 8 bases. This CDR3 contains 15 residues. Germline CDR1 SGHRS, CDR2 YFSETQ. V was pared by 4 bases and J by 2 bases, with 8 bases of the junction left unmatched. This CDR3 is CASSRASGQAYEQYF. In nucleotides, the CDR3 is TGCGCCAGCAGCCGCGCCTCGGGACAGGCCTACGAGCAGTACTTC.

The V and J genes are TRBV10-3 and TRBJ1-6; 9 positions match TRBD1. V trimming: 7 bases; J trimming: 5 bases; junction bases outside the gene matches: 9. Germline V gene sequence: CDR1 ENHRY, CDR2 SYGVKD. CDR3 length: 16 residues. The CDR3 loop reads CAINRQGGWDNSPLHF. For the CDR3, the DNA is TGTGCCATCAACAGACAGGGGGGTTGGGATAATTCACCCCTCCACTTT.

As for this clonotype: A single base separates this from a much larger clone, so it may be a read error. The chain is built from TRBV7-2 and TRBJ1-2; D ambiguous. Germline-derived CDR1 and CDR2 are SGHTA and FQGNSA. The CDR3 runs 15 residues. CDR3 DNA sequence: TGCGCCAGCAGCCAAAGTCCGTGGGCGAACTATGGCTACACCTTC. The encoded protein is CASSQSPWANYGYTF.

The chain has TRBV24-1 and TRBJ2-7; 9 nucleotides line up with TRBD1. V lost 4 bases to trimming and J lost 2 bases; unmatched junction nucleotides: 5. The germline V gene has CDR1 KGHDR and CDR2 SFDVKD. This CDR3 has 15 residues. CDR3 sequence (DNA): TGTGCCACCAGTGAGGCCGGGACAGGGCCCTACGAGCAGTACTTC. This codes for CATSEAGTGPYEQYF.

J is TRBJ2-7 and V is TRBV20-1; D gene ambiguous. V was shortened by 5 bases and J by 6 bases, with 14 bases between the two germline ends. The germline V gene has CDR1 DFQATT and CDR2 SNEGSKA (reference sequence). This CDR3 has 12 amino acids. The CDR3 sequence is CSAGSEAPEQYF. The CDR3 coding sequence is TGCAGTGCTGGATCAGAGGCCCCCGAGCAGTACTTC.

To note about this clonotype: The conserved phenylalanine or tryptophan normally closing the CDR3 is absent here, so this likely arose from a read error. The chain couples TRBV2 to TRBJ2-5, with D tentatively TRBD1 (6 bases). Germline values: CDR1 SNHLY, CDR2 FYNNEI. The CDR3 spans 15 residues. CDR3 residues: CASSGLDRPQEAQYS. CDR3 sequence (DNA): TGTGCCAGCAGCGGACTTGACAGGCCACAAGAGGCCCAGTACTCC.

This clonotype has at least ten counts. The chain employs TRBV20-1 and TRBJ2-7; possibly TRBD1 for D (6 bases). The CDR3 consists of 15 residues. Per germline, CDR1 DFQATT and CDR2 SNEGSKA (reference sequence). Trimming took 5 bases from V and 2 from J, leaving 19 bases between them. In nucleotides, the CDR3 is TGCAGTGCTGACTACCGGGACATAAAGACCTACGAGCAGTACTTC. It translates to CSADYRDIKTYEQYF.

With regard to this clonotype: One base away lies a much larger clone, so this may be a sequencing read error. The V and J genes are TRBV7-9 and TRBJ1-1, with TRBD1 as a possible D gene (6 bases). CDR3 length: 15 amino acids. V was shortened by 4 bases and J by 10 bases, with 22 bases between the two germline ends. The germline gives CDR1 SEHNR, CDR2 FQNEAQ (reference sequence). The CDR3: CASSSGRGAGVGAFF. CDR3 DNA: TGTGCCAGCAGCTCTGGGAGGGGGGCAGGGGTTGGAGCTTTCTTT.

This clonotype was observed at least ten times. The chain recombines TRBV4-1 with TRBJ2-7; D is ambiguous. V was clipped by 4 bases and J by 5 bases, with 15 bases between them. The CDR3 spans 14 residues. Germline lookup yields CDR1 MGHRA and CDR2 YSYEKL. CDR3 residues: CASSPWTSAHEQYF. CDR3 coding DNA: TGCGCCAGCAGCCCTTGGACCTCCGCCCACGAGCAGTACTTC.

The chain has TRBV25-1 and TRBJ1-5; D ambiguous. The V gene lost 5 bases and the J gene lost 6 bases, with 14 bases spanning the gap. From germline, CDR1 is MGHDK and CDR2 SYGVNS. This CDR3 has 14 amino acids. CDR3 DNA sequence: TGTGCCAGCAGTTCTAAGGGAAGAGGTCAGCCCCAGCATTTT. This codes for CASSSKGRGQPQHF.